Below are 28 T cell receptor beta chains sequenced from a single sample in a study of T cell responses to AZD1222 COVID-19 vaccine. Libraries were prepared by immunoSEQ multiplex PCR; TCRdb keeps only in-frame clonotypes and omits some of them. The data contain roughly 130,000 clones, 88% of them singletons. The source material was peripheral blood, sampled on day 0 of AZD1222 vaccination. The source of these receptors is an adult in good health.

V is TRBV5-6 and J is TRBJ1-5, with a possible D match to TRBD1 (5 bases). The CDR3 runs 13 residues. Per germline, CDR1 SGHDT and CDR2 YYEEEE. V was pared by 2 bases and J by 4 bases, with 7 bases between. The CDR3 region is CASSFGGNQPQHF. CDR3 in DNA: TGTGCCAGCAGCTTTGGGGGGAATCAGCCCCAGCATTTT.

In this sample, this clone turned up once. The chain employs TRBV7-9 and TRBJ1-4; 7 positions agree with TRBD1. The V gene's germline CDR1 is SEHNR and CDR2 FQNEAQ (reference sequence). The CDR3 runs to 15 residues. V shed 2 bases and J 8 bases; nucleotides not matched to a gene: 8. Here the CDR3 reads CASSLWDRKEEKLFF. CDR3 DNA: TGTGCCAGCAGCTTATGGGACAGAAAGGAGGAAAAACTGTTTTTT.

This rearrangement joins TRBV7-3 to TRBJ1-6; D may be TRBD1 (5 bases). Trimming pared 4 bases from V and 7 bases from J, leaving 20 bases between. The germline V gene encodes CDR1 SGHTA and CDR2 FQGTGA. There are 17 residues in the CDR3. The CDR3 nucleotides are TGTGCCAGCAGCTCCGGGACCCGTGGCCGGAAAAATTCACCCCTCCACTTT. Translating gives CASSSGTRGRKNSPLHF.

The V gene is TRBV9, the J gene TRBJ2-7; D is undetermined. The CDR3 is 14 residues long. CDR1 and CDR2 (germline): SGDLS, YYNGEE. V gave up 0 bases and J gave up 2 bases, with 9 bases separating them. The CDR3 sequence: CASSVDQTPYEQYF. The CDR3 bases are TGTGCCAGCAGCGTAGATCAGACTCCCTACGAGCAGTACTTC.

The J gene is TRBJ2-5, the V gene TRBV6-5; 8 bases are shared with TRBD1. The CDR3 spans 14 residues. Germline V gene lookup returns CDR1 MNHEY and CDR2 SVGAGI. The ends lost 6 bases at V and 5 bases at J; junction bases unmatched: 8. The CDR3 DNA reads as TGTGCCAGCAGCCCCAGGGGGCGAGGGGAGACCCAGTACTTC. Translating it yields CASSPRGRGETQYF.

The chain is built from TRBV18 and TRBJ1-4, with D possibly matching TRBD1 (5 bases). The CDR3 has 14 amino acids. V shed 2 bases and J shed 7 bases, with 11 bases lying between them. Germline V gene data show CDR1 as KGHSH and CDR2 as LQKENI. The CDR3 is CASSPYRLSEKLFF. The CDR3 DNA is TGTGCCAGCTCACCATACAGGCTAAGTGAAAAACTGTTTTTT.

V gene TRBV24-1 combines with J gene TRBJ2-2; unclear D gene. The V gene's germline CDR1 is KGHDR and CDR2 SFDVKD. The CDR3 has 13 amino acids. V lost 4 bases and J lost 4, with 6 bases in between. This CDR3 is CATSESATGELFF. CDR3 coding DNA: TGTGCCACCAGTGAATCGGCCACCGGGGAGCTGTTTTTT.

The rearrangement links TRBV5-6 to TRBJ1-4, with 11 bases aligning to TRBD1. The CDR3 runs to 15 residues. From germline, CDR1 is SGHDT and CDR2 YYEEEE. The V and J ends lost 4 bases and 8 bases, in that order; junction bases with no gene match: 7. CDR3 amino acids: CASSLGQGGNEKLFF. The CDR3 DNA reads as TGTGCCAGCAGCCTGGGACAGGGGGGAAACGAAAAACTGTTTTTT.

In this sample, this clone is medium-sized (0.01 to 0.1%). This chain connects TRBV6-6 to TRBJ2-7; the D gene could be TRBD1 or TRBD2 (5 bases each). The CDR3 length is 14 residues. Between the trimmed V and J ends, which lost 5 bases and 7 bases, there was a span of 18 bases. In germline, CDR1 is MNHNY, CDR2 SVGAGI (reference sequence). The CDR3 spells CASSQGPDRREQYF. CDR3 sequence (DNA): TGTGCCAGCAGTCAGGGACCCGACCGGCGGGAGCAGTACTTC.

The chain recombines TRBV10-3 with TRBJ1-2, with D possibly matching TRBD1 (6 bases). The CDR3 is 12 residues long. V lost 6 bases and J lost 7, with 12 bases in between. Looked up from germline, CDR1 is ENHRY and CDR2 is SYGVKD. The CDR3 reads CAIRGGGAGYTF. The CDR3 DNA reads TGTGCCATCAGGGGGGGCGGCGCTGGCTACACCTTC.

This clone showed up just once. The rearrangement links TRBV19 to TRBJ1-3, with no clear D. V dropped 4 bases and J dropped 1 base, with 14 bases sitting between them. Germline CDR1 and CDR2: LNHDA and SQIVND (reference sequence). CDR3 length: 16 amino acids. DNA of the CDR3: TGTGCCAGTAGTACAACCCCTTTTGGGTCTGGAAACACCATATATTTT. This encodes CASSTTPFGSGNTIYF.

CDR3 region: CASSYGSEQYF. The CDR3 nucleotides read TGTGCCAGCAGTTACGGGTCCGAGCAGTACTTC. The chain joins TRBV6-5 to TRBJ2-7, with unresolved D. Trimming removed 2 bases at V and 6 bases at J, with 5 bases between. Per the germline V gene, CDR1 is MNHEY and CDR2 is SVGAGI. The CDR3 is 11 amino acids.

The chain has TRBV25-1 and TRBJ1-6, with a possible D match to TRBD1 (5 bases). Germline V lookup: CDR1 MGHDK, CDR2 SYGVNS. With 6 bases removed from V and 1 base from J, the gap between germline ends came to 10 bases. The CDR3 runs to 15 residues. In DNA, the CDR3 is TGTGCCAGCAGGGCAGGGAGATCCTATAATTCACCCCTCCACTTT. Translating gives CASRAGRSYNSPLHF.

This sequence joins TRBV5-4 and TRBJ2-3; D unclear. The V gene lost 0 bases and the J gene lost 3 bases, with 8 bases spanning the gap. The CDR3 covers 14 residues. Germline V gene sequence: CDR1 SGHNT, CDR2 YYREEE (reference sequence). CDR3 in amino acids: CASSLVMWTDTQYF. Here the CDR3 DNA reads TGTGCCAGCAGCTTGGTCATGTGGACAGATACGCAGTATTTT.

This CDR3 reads CASSRAVTDTQYF. For the CDR3, the DNA is TGTGCCAGTAGTAGGGCAGTCACAGATACGCAGTATTTT. The V call is TRBV19, the J call TRBJ2-3, with no clear D. V lost 4 bases and J lost 2, with 7 bases in between. This CDR3 is built from 13 residues. CDR1 is LNHDA, CDR2 SQIVND, per germline (reference sequence).

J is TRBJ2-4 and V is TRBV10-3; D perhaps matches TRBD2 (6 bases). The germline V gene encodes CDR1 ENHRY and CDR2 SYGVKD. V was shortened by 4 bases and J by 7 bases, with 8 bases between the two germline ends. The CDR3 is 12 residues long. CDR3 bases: TGTGCCATCAGTGCGGAGGGGAACATTCAGTACTTC. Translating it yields CAISAEGNIQYF.

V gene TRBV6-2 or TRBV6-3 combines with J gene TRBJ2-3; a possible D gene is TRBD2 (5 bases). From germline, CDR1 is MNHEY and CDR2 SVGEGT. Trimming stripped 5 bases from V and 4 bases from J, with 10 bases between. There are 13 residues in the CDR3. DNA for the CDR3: TGTGCCAGCAGTCCCCGAGGGTCAGATACGCAGTATTTT. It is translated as CASSPRGSDTQYF.

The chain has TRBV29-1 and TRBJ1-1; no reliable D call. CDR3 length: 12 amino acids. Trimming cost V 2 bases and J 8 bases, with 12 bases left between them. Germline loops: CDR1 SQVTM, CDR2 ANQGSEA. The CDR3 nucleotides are TGCAGCGTTGAAAGGAGGGAAGACGAAGCTTTCTTT. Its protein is CSVERREDEAFF.

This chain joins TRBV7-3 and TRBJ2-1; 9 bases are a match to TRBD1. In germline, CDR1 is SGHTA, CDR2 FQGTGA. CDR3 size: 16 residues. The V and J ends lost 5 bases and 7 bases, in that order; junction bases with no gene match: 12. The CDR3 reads CASSPTYPDRGNEQFF. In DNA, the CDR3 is TGTGCCAGCAGCCCAACATATCCAGACAGGGGGAATGAGCAGTTCTTC.

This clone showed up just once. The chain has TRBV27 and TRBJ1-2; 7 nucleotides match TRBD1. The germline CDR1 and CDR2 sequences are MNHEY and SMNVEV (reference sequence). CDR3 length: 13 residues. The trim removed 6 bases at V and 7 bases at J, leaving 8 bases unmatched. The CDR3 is CASRQTGRGGYTF. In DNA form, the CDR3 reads TGTGCCAGCAGGCAGACAGGGAGAGGTGGCTACACCTTC.

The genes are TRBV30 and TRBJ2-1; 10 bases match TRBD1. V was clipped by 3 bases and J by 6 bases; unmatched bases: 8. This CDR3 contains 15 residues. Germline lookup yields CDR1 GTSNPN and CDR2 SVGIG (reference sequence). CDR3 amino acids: CAWRGFGTGANEQFF. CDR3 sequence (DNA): TGTGCCTGGAGGGGTTTCGGGACAGGGGCCAATGAGCAGTTCTTC.

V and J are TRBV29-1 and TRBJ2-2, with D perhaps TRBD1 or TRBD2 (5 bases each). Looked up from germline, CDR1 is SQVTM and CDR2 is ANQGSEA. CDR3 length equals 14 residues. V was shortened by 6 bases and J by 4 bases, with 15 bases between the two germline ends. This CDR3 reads CSVTSPGATGELFF. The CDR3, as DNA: TGCAGCGTCACAAGTCCCGGGGCCACCGGGGAGCTGTTTTTT.

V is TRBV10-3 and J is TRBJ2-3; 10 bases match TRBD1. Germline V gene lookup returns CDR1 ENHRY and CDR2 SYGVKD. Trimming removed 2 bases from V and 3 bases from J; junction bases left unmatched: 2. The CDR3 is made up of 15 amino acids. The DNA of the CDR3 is TGTGCCATCAGTGAGCCGGGACAGGGGACAGATACGCAGTATTTT. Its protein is CAISEPGQGTDTQYF.

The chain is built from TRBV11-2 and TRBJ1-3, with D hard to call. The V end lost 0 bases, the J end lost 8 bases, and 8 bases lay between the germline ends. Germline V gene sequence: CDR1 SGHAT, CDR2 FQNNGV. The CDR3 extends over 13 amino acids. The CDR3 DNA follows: TGTGCCAGCAGCTTAGATCGTCTCTACACCATATATTTT. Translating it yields CASSLDRLYTIYF.

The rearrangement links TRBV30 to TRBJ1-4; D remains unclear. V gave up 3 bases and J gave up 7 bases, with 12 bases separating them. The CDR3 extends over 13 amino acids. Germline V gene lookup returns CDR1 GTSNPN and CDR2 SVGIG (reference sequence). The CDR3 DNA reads TGTGCCTGGAGCCCCCTTTTGGGTGAAAAACTGTTTTTT. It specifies CAWSPLLGEKLFF.

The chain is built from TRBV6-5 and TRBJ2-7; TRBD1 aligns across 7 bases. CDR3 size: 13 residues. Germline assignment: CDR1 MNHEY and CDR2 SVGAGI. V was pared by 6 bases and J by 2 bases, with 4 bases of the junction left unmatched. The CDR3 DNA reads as TGTGCCAGCAGGGGGACAGTTACCTACGAGCAGTACTTC. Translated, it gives CASRGTVTYEQYF.

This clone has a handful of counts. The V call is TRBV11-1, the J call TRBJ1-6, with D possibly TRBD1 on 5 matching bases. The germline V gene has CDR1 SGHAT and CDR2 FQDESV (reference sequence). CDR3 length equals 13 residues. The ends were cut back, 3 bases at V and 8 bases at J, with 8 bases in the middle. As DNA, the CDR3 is TGTGCCAGCAGCTTTGGCAGGGATTCACCCCTCCACTTT. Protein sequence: CASSFGRDSPLHF. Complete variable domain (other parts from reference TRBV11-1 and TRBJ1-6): EAEVAQSPRYKITEKSQAVAFWCDPISGHATLYWYRQILGQGPELLVQFQDESVVDDSQLPKDRFSAERLKGVDSTLKIQPAELGDSAMYLCASSFGRDSPLHFGNGTRLTVT.

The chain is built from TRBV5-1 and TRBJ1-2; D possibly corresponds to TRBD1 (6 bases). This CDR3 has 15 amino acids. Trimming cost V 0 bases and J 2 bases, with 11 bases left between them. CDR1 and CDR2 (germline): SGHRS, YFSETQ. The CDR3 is CASSLEARGNYGYTF. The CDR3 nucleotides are TGCGCCAGCAGCTTGGAGGCCAGGGGCAACTATGGCTACACCTTC.